Following are 28 T cell receptor beta chains from one sample sequenced in a study of shared clonotypes between healthy human individuals. Libraries were prepared by immunoSEQ multiplex PCR; TCRdb keeps only in-frame clonotypes and omits some of them. The data contain hundreds of thousands of clones, almost 95% of them singletons. Positively selected for CCR7, the CD45RO-negative cells used as naive CD8 cells excluded terminally differentiated effector memory CD45RA+ cells. Sequencing used naive CD8+ T cells sorted from blood. The receptors were gathered from a man between 25 and 39 years old in good health.

The rearrangement links TRBV30 to TRBJ2-2; 8 bases line up with TRBD2. Germline values: CDR1 GTSNPN, CDR2 SVGIG (reference sequence). The CDR3 is 15 residues long. V shed 2 bases, J shed 4 bases, and the junction held 6 bases outside the gene matches. For the CDR3, the DNA is TGTGCCTGGAGTATGGCGGGAGGAATCACCGGGGAGCTGTTTTTT. Its translation is CAWSMAGGITGELFF.

This chain links TRBV9 with TRBJ2-2; tentatively, D is TRBD1 (5 bases). The germline V gene encodes CDR1 SGDLS and CDR2 YYNGEE. V gave up 3 bases and J gave up 8 bases, with 11 bases separating them. This CDR3 spans 13 amino acids. The CDR3 loop is CASSETVAGELFF. CDR3 nucleotides: TGTGCCAGCAGCGAGACAGTTGCTGGGGAGCTGTTTTTT.

The chain recombines TRBV7-6 with TRBJ2-7; the D is unclear. The CDR3 is 13 amino acids. Germline lookup yields CDR1 SGHVS and CDR2 FNYEAQ. V lost 3 bases, J lost 4 bases, and 10 bases lay in between. The CDR3 bases are TGTGCCAGCAGCTTGAACTTGATGTACGAGCAGTACTTC. Protein: CASSLNLMYEQYF. The entire variable domain, with the rest obtained from reference TRBV7-6 and TRBJ2-7, is as follows: GAGVSQSPRYKVTKRGQDVALRCDPISGHVSLYWYRQALGQGPEFLTYFNYEAQQDKSGLPNDRFSAERPEGSISTLTIQRTEQRDSAMYRCASSLNLMYEQYFGPGTRLTVT.

The chain uses TRBV27 and TRBJ2-6; D is uncertain. Germline CDR1 MNHEY, CDR2 SMNVEV (reference sequence). The CDR3 covers 13 residues. The V and J ends lost 7 bases and 7 bases respectively, with 11 bases between them. CDR3 amino acids: CASKWGSANVLTF. CDR3 in DNA: TGTGCCAGCAAATGGGGATCCGCCAACGTCCTGACTTTC.

The chain has TRBV7-6 and TRBJ2-1; TRBD2 aligns across 13 bases. V lost 0 bases, J lost 9 bases, and 14 bases stayed unmatched. Germline V gene lookup returns CDR1 SGHVS and CDR2 FNYEAQ. The CDR3 runs to 19 residues. The CDR3 coding sequence is TGTGCCAGCAGCTTAGCGCATCGTCGGACTAGCGGGAGTACAAGTGAGCAGTTCTTC. Translated, it gives CASSLAHRRTSGSTSEQFF.

V gene TRBV5-5 combines with J gene TRBJ2-1; D gene unclear. Germline values: CDR1 SGHKS, CDR2 YYEKEE (reference sequence). The CDR3 is 13 amino acids. Trimming stripped 1 base from V and 3 bases from J, with 5 bases between. CDR3 sequence reads: CASSLILYNEQFF. In DNA, the CDR3 is TGTGCCAGCAGCTTGATACTCTACAATGAGCAGTTCTTC.

The chain is built from TRBV27 and TRBJ2-7; 8 bases align to TRBD2. V lost 3 bases, J lost 2 bases, and 6 bases stayed unmatched. The CDR3 runs 15 residues. CDR1 is MNHEY, CDR2 SMNVEV, per germline (reference sequence). CDR3 amino acids: CASSLASGGTYEQYF. The CDR3 DNA follows: TGTGCCAGCAGTTTGGCGAGCGGGGGCACCTACGAGCAGTACTTC.

The genes are TRBV29-1 and TRBJ2-1; tentatively, D is TRBD1 (5 bases). The length of the CDR3 is 10 residues. Germline V gene lookup returns CDR1 SQVTM and CDR2 ANQGSEA. V lost 4 bases and J 10 bases, leaving 8 bases between the germline ends. CDR3: CSVAGLEQFF. Written as DNA, the CDR3 is TGCAGCGTTGCAGGGCTGGAGCAGTTCTTC.

The genes are TRBV6-6 and TRBJ2-7; 7 bases match TRBD1. V shed 7 bases and J 3 bases; nucleotides not matched to a gene: 6. This CDR3 is 13 amino acids long. CDR1 and CDR2 (germline): MNHNY, SVGAGI (reference sequence). CDR3 residues: CASTEDRVYEQYF. CDR3 nucleotides: TGTGCCAGCACCGAAGACAGGGTCTACGAGCAGTACTTC.

DNA of the CDR3: TGTGCCAGCAGTTTTAGATTTGGGGACAGGGTCAGTCATAACTATGGCTACACCTTC. This encodes CASSFRFGDRVSHNYGYTF. J is TRBJ1-2 and V is TRBV27, with 9 bases that match TRBD1. Germline CDR1 reads MNHEY; CDR2 reads SMNVEV (reference sequence). V dropped 3 bases and J dropped 1; count of bases not matched to a gene: 15. The CDR3 consists of 19 residues.

To note about this clone: This CDR3 is also generated by other DNA sequences in the sample. The chain couples TRBV11-2 to TRBJ2-7; D ambiguous. Deletions cut 1 base from V and 3 bases from J, with 13 bases between. The germline CDR1 and CDR2 sequences are SGHAT and FQNNGV. There are 15 residues in the CDR3. CDR3 sequence: CASSLVGDSYYEQYF. CDR3 coding DNA: TGTGCCAGCAGCTTAGTGGGTGACTCTTACTACGAGCAGTACTTC.

The chain carries TRBV5-1 and TRBJ1-3, with 7 positions matching TRBD1. The CDR3 is 16 residues long. The trim removed 1 base at V and 1 base at J, leaving 5 bases unmatched. CDR1 and CDR2 (germline): SGHRS, YFSETQ. The CDR3 sequence is CASSLKPTGSGNTIYF. CDR3 coding DNA: TGCGCCAGCAGCTTGAAGCCGACAGGGTCTGGAAACACCATATATTTT. Based on the CDR3 plus reference TRBV5-1 and TRBJ1-3, the full variable domain is KAGVTQTPRYLIKTRGQQVTLSCSPISGHRSVSWYQQTPGQGLQFLFEYFSETQRNKGNFPGRFSGRQFSNSRSEMNVSTLELGDSALYLCASSLKPTGSGNTIYFGEGSWLTVV.

The J gene is TRBJ2-1, the V gene TRBV28; no firm D call. V lost 6 bases, J lost 5 bases, and 14 bases lay in between. The CDR3 sequence is 14 residues long. CDR1 is MDHEN and CDR2 is SYDVKM in the germline V gene. The CDR3 loop is CASSPDRADNEQFF. CDR3 DNA: TGTGCCAGCAGCCCGGATCGGGCCGACAATGAGCAGTTCTTC.

The rearrangement links TRBV5-5 to TRBJ2-7, with D possibly being TRBD2 (7 bases). The length of the CDR3 is 14 residues. The germline V and J ends were trimmed by 3 bases and 0 bases, with 10 bases remaining between them. Per germline, CDR1 SGHKS and CDR2 YYEKEE (reference sequence). CDR3 in amino acids: CASSWAGASYEQYF. The CDR3 bases are TGTGCCAGCAGCTGGGCGGGGGCCTCCTACGAGCAGTACTTC.

The genes are TRBV5-8 and TRBJ1-2; D gene uncertain. The CDR3 covers 13 residues. V dropped 2 bases and J dropped 5 bases, with 10 bases sitting between them. Germline V gene data show CDR1 as SGHTS and CDR2 as YDEGEE. The CDR3 loop is CASSFNGRYGYTF. The CDR3 DNA is TGTGCCAGCAGCTTTAACGGAAGATATGGCTACACCTTC.

In DNA, the CDR3 is TGTGCCAGTAGCCCACTTGGGACAGGGATCCACGAGCAGTACTTC. It yields the protein CASSPLGTGIHEQYF. This rearrangement joins TRBV19 to TRBJ2-7; TRBD1 agrees at 9 bases. Germline values: CDR1 LNHDA, CDR2 SQIVND (reference sequence). V shed 6 bases and J 5 bases; nucleotides not matched to a gene: 11. CDR3 length: 15 residues.

V is TRBV2 and J is TRBJ2-2; unclear D gene. V was clipped by 11 bases and J by 4 bases, with 20 bases between them. Germline loops: CDR1 SNHLY, CDR2 FYNNEI. The CDR3 length is 15 residues. The CDR3 region is CAGSWSSQSTGELFF. The CDR3 DNA reads TGTGCCGGCTCCTGGTCGAGTCAGAGCACCGGGGAGCTGTTTTTT.

The genes are TRBV12-5 and TRBJ2-1; 9 nucleotides line up with TRBD2. Losses at the gene ends were 8 bases for V and 9 bases for J; bases not matched to a gene: 14. The CDR3 spans 15 residues. In germline, CDR1 is LGHNT, CDR2 FRNRAP. CDR3 DNA: TGTGCTAGTAAAAACGATGGACTAGCGTTCTCTGAGCAGTTCTTC. As protein: CASKNDGLAFSEQFF.

J is TRBJ2-7 and V is TRBV4-3; no definite D call. Germline V gives CDR1 LGHNA, CDR2 YSLEER. This CDR3 contains 15 residues. V was cut by 1 base and J by 0 bases, with 10 bases left in between. CDR3 in DNA: TGCGCCAGCAGCCAAGGGGTCAGTTCCTCCTACGAGCAGTACTTC. This codes for CASSQGVSSSYEQYF.

The chain employs TRBV9 and TRBJ2-5; 7 bases align to TRBD2. CDR1 is SGDLS, CDR2 YYNGEE, per germline. The CDR3 contains 13 residues. Losses at the gene ends were 7 bases for V and 1 base for J; bases not matched to a gene: 4. The CDR3: CASGGDGQETQYF. As DNA, the CDR3 is TGTGCCAGCGGGGGGGACGGCCAAGAGACCCAGTACTTC.

The CDR3 DNA reads TGTGCCAGCAGTGACGGCGGTAGCACAGATACGCAGTATTTT. Protein: CASSDGGSTDTQYF. The chain couples TRBV6-4 to TRBJ2-3; the D is unclear. The CDR3 length is 14 residues. Germline loops: CDR1 MRHNA, CDR2 SNTAGT. V was shortened by 2 bases and J by 0 bases, with 6 bases between the two germline ends.

About this clone itself: The same CDR3 also results from other DNA sequences found in this sample. The genes are TRBV19 and TRBJ2-7, with D possibly being TRBD2 (6 bases). CDR3 size: 14 residues. CDR1 is LNHDA, CDR2 SQIVND, per germline (reference sequence). The V and J ends lost 5 bases and 0 bases respectively, with 11 bases between them. CDR3 sequence reads: CASSPGLSSYEQYF. The CDR3 DNA follows: TGTGCCAGTAGTCCGGGACTGAGCTCCTACGAGCAGTACTTC.

J is TRBJ1-5 and V is TRBV9; D is possibly TRBD1 (5 bases). This CDR3 spans 18 amino acids. V gave up 0 bases and J gave up 0 bases, with 16 bases separating them. From germline, CDR1 is SGDLS and CDR2 YYNGEE. Here the CDR3 reads CASSVAPNRSDSNQPQHF. The CDR3 coding sequence is TGTGCCAGCAGCGTAGCCCCTAACAGGAGTGATAGCAATCAGCCCCAGCATTTT. The full variable domain, with the rest looked up from reference TRBV9 and TRBJ1-5, is DSGVTQTPKHLITATGQRVTLRCSPRSGDLSVYWYQQSLDQGLQFLIQYYNGEERAKGNILERFSAQQFPDLHSELNLSSLELGDSALYFCASSVAPNRSDSNQPQHFGDGTRLSIL.

The chain uses TRBV5-6 and TRBJ2-3, with a weak D call TRBD2 (6 bases). The CDR3 sequence is 14 residues long. Germline-derived CDR1 and CDR2 are SGHDT and YYEEEE. Trimming shortened V by 7 bases and J by 0 bases, and 12 bases separated the two germline ends. The CDR3, as DNA: TGTGCCAGCTCGGGAGAATCTAGCACAGATACGCAGTATTTT. It is translated as CASSGESSTDTQYF.

This clone came up a few times. The CDR3 region is CASSPTGLETQYF. CDR3 DNA sequence: TGTGCCAGCTCACCAACTGGGCTGGAGACCCAGTACTTC. J is TRBJ2-5 and V is TRBV18; no clear D gene. Germline V gene lookup returns CDR1 KGHSH and CDR2 LQKENI. This CDR3 region has 13 residues. Trimming shortened V by 2 bases and J by 5 bases, and 9 bases separated the two germline ends.

V usage is TRBV27 and J usage is TRBJ2-2, with TRBD2 as a possible D gene (5 bases). The CDR3 is 15 amino acids. V dropped 1 base and J dropped 2 bases, with 8 bases sitting between them. Germline V gene lookup returns CDR1 MNHEY and CDR2 SMNVEV (reference sequence). CDR3 DNA sequence: TGTGCCAGCAGTTTATTGGGGAGCAACACCGGGGAGCTGTTTTTT. It is translated as CASSLLGSNTGELFF.

The rearrangement joins TRBV5-1 to TRBJ2-4; TRBD2 aligns across 7 bases. V lost 3 bases and J lost 5; bases outside the gene matches: 11. Germline CDR1 is SGHRS and CDR2 is YFSETQ. This CDR3 has 16 residues. The CDR3 region is CASSWPSLAGENIQYF. CDR3 bases: TGCGCCAGCAGCTGGCCCAGTTTAGCGGGTGAAAACATTCAGTACTTC.

The chain recombines TRBV14 with TRBJ2-1; 9 bases agree with TRBD2. Per germline, CDR1 SGHDN and CDR2 FVKESK. The J segment lost 6 bases and the V segment lost 4 bases, leaving 4 bases of the junction unmatched. The CDR3 has 14 residues. CDR3: CASSRGRAGNEQFF. The CDR3 nucleotides read TGTGCCAGCAGCCGCGGGAGGGCCGGCAATGAGCAGTTCTTC.